These 9 T cell receptor beta chains share one sample of origin, sequenced in a study of cytomegalovirus exposure and HLA in healthy donors. With 60 Vbeta and 13 Jbeta primers, the PCR was carried out. Clones were read by immunoSEQ multiplex PCR, and TCRdb kept only the in-frame ones, dropping some. Of 85,000 to 100,000 clones listed, about four fifths are singletons. Material for sequencing was PBMCs. The source is a human donor in good health.

The genes are TRBV5-4 and TRBJ2-5; D call uncertain. V gave up 2 bases and J gave up 1 base, with 9 bases separating them. The germline gives CDR1 SGHNT, CDR2 YYREEE (reference sequence). The length of the CDR3 is 14 residues. The chain's CDR3 is CASSFVNSQETQYF. In DNA form, the CDR3 reads TGTGCCAGCAGCTTCGTAAATAGCCAAGAGACCCAGTACTTC.

This rearrangement joins TRBV5-4 to TRBJ2-7, with 13 nucleotides matching TRBD2. Germline CDR1 SGHNT, CDR2 YYREEE (reference sequence). J lost 5 bases, V lost 2 bases, and 7 bases had no gene match. The CDR3 is made up of 16 amino acids. CDR3 bases: TGTGCCAGCAGCTTCGGACTAGCGGGAGTTAGGGACGAGCAGTACTTC. As protein: CASSFGLAGVRDEQYF.

The chain carries TRBV5-1 and TRBJ1-2; perhaps TRBD1 as D (5 bases). Germline CDR1 and CDR2: SGHRS and YFSETQ. This CDR3 has 13 residues. Trimming left V 0 bases short and J 14 bases short, with 17 bases between. The CDR3 sequence is CASSLGPTMGGTF. The CDR3 nucleotides read TGCGCCAGCAGCTTGGGCCCGACAATGGGGGGAACCTTC.

The chain has TRBV9 and TRBJ2-2; D remains ambiguous. The CDR3 consists of 13 residues. Germline V gives CDR1 SGDLS, CDR2 YYNGEE. Trimming removed 3 bases at V and 4 bases at J, with 7 bases between. CDR3 bases: TGTGCCAGCAGCGCCACAGTCACCGGGGAGCTGTTTTTT. Translating it yields CASSATVTGELFF.

The V gene is TRBV29-1, the J gene TRBJ2-1; no reliable D call. Germline lookup yields CDR1 SQVTM and CDR2 ANQGSEA. CDR3 length: 10 residues. The V and J ends lost 3 bases and 10 bases respectively, with 7 bases between them. The DNA of the CDR3 is TGCAGCGTTGAGGTTCTAGAGCAGTTCTTC. Amino acid sequence: CSVEVLEQFF.

The chain links TRBV11-2 to TRBJ1-2; 9 positions match TRBD1. The CDR3 covers 16 residues. V trimming: 5 bases; J trimming: 2 bases; junction bases outside the gene matches: 9. CDR1 is SGHAT, CDR2 FQNNGV, per germline. Here the CDR3 reads CASSPTVDRGNYGYTF. DNA of the CDR3: TGTGCCAGCAGCCCAACGGTCGACAGGGGGAACTATGGCTACACCTTC.

This clone was recorded only once. This chain connects TRBV6-5 to TRBJ1-5; 9 nucleotides align to TRBD1. Germline-derived CDR1 and CDR2 are MNHEY and SVGAGI. V dropped 6 bases and J dropped 6; count of bases not matched to a gene: 6. The length of the CDR3 is 14 residues. CDR3 in amino acids: CASRATGGSQPQHF. DNA for the CDR3: TGTGCCAGCAGAGCGACAGGGGGAAGTCAGCCCCAGCATTTT.

In regard to this clone: Other DNA variants within this sample encode the same CDR3. The chain couples TRBV5-6 to TRBJ2-7; the match to TRBD2 covers 7 bases. CDR3 length equals 13 residues. Germline-derived CDR1 and CDR2 are SGHDT and YYEEEE. The ends lost 3 bases at V and 3 bases at J; junction bases unmatched: 3. In DNA form, the CDR3 reads TGTGCCAGCAGCTCATGGGAGGGCTACGAGCAGTACTTC. This encodes CASSSWEGYEQYF.

The chain combines TRBV5-1 with TRBJ2-1; 10 positions agree with TRBD1. Germline CDR1 is SGHRS and CDR2 is YFSETQ. This CDR3 has 14 amino acids. V lost 2 bases, J lost 9 bases, and 5 bases stayed unmatched. CDR3 sequence reads: CASSFPRDRGEQFF. The DNA for the CDR3 is TGCGCCAGCAGCTTTCCACGGGACAGGGGTGAGCAGTTCTTC.